Below, 2 T cell receptor beta chains from the same sample are listed, as sequenced in a study of OX40 agonist ivuxolimab in advanced cancers. The data were produced by immunoSEQ multiplex PCR, yet TCRdb's version contains in-frame clones alone and is incomplete. The sample records about 110,000 clones, approximately 90% being singletons. Sequencing used CD4+ or CD8+ T cells sorted from blood, obtained in a trial of the OX40 agonist ivuxolimab. The receptors derive from an adult with an advanced solid tumor such as melanoma, head and neck, liver or kidney cancer.

Concerning this clone itself: Because the CDR3 is missing its conserved closing phenylalanine or tryptophan, this is likely a read error. This chain links TRBV14 with TRBJ1-2; 11 nucleotides align to TRBD1. V shed 1 base, J shed 3 bases, and the junction held 4 bases outside the gene matches. The CDR3 has 16 residues. CDR1 is SGHDN and CDR2 is FVKESK in the germline V gene. The CDR3 bases are TGTGCCAGCAGCCAAGCCGGGACAGGGGGAGACTATGGCTACACCCTC. Its protein product is CASSQAGTGGDYGYTL.

This rearrangement joins TRBV28 to TRBJ2-7; TRBD2 matches at 14 bases. V gave up 5 bases and J gave up 6 bases; unmatched junction bases: 9. This CDR3 has 16 amino acids. Germline CDR1 MDHEN, CDR2 SYDVKM. In nucleotides, the CDR3 is TGTGCCAGCAGTCCGGGACTAGCGGGAGACTCCAGCGAGCAGTACTTC. Amino acid sequence: CASSPGLAGDSSEQYF. Complete variable domain (other parts from reference TRBV28 and TRBJ2-7): DVKVTQSSRYLVKRTGEKVFLECVQDMDHENMFWYRQDPGLGLRLIYFSYDVKMKEKGDIPEGYSVSREKKERFSLILESASTNQTSMYLCASSPGLAGDSSEQYFGPGTRLTVT.